This TCR beta chain was obtained from a study of blood T cell repertoires in COVID-19. About the research overall: Samples of COVID-19 (acute and convalescent) were obtained from the United States, Italy and Spain.

Libraries were prepared by immunoSEQ multiplex PCR; TCRdb keeps only in-frame clonotypes and omits some of them. Found here are approximately 500,000 clones, 80% to 90% of them singletons; the top ten hold 0.8% to 0.9%. Sequencing input: peripheral blood. This clonotype was sampled from a man younger than 30 with COVID-19, enrolled during active disease.

Here the CDR3 reads CASSQLPIAGGNEQYF. The CDR3 DNA follows: TGTGCCAGCAGCCAACTGCCGATAGCGGGAGGCAACGAGCAGTACTTC. V is TRBV3-1 (or the pseudogene TRBV3-2) and J is TRBJ2-7; TRBD2 agrees at 10 bases. CDR1 is LGHDT and CDR2 is YNNKEL in the germline V gene (reference sequence). V shed 2 bases, J shed 5 bases, and the junction held 9 bases outside the gene matches. CDR3 length equals 16 residues.